The clone carrying this TCR beta chain was counted once. The sample comes from a study of blood T cell repertoires in COVID-19. At the level of the study: T cells, B-cell-depleted T cells, or PBMCs provided the cDNA or gDNA that served as material.

Study processing details: From reference gene primer amplification, estimates of nucleated cell counts were derived. Using immunoSEQ multiplex PCR, the repertoire was profiled, and TCRdb retains in-frame clones only, with some absent. V and J calls and clone size are copied from that table; D and trimming were computed from the DNA. The sample consists of around 190,000 clones, more than 85% of them appearing once. This CDR3 has 16 residues. The germline V and J ends were trimmed by 0 bases and 2 bases, with 15 bases remaining between them. CDR1 is SGHRS, CDR2 YFSETQ, per germline. V is TRBV5-1 and J is TRBJ2-7; perhaps TRBD2 as D (6 bases). This TCR was sampled from a man aged 25-45 years with acute or convalescent COVID-19. The sample comprised peripheral blood. The CDR3 DNA reads as TGCGCCAGCAGCTTGGAGGGGCTAGCGACTACCTACGAGCAGTACTTC. Translation: CASSLEGLATTYEQYF.